The T cell receptor (beta chain) under discussion was sequenced for a study of blood T cell repertoires in COVID-19. This clone was seen a single time. Profiled with immunoSEQ multiplex PCR; TCRdb holds only in-frame clones, not every one. The sample records 200,000 to 250,000 clones, 85% to 90% being singletons. CDR3 length equals 14 residues. Trimming cost V 2 bases and J 2 bases, with 9 bases left between them. Germline V gives CDR1 SEHNR, CDR2 FQNEAQ (reference sequence). The sequenced sample consisted of peripheral blood. The chain combines TRBV7-9 with TRBJ1-1; a possible D gene is TRBD1 (6 bases). The sequence came from a man in his 60s who had recovered from COVID-19. As DNA, the CDR3 is TGTGCCAGCAGCTTACAGGGGCCTAACACTGAAGCTTTCTTT. As protein: CASSLQGPNTEAFF.